The 2 T cell receptor beta chains below come from one sample, sequenced in a study of T cells in Graves' hyperthyroidism and ophthalmopathy. Researchers took RNA transcripts and amplified the TCR beta CDR3 regions from them. A set of HTBI primers served as the primers for a first-round RT-PCR of the TCR CDR3. TCRdb re-called the multiplex PCR reads through MiXCR, storing one row per CDR3 protein. The sample includes fewer than 110,000 distinct CDR3 sequences, about half of them seen just once. The sequencing input was blood. The receptors originated from a man aged 35-49 years with Graves' hyperthyroidism.

This clonotype was recorded many times. The chain uses TRBV20-1 and TRBJ2-1, with D uncertain. The V gene's germline CDR1 is DFQATT and CDR2 SNEGSKA (reference sequence). This CDR3 has 13 residues. The CDR3 nucleotides are TGCAGCGTCCGTGCCCACACCTACAATGAGCAGTTCTTC. Translated: CSVRAHTYNEQFF.

This clonotype was observed many times. The chain has TRBV4-3 and TRBJ1-1; D is ambiguous. Germline-derived CDR1 and CDR2 are LGHNA and YSLEER. Trimming removed 2 bases from V and 0 bases from J, with 7 bases in between. The CDR3 contains 14 residues. This CDR3 reads CASSQSPVNTEAFF. CDR3 sequence (DNA): TGCGCCAGCAGCCAATCACCAGTGAACACTGAAGCTTTCTTT.